This is a list of T cell receptor beta chains from one sample in a study of blood T cell repertoires in COVID-19. Sequenced by immunoSEQ multiplex PCR; TCRdb stores in-frame clones only, minus some. Here the sample spans about 200,000 clones, 87% being singletons. Specimen: peripheral blood. These receptors all come from a man aged 60 to 75 who had recovered from COVID-19. Both conserved end residues are part of each CDR3. A D gene is named only where the DNA matches it firmly. Only some rows state a clone size, as once, few, many or a class for expanded clones.

TRBD2,TRBV27,TRBJ2-7,-,TGTGCCAGCAGTTTCCAAGCGGGAGGAGCGCAGTACTTC,CASSFQAGGAQYF
-,TRBV19,TRBJ1-5,-,TGTGCCAGTACATCGGCACTCTCGGGGCAGCCCCAGCATTTT,CASTSALSGQPQHF
-,TRBV18,TRBJ1-1,-,TGTGCCAGCTCACCGAACAGTCTCAACACTGAAGCTTTCTTT,CASSPNSLNTEAFF
-,TRBV28,TRBJ1-5,-,TGTGCCAGCAGTTTTGTGGGGGCGGCAGATCAGCCCCAGCATTTT,CASSFVGAADQPQHF
-,TRBV11-1,TRBJ1-2,-,TGTGCCAGCAGCTTAAACTGGCAGGGGAACGGCTACACCTTC,CASSLNWQGNGYTF
-,TRBV10-3,TRBJ1-3,-,TGTGCCACCGGGTCCCTTTCTTTTGGAAACACCATATATTTT,CATGSLSFGNTIYF
TRBD1,TRBV28,TRBJ1-4,-,TGTGCCATCAGCCGGGACAGGGGCCCTAATGAAAAACTGTTTTTT,CAISRDRGPNEKLFF
TRBD1,TRBV18,TRBJ1-1,-,TGTGCCAGCTCACCTCCCCTCGGGACAGGGGGCCCCACTGAAGCTTTCTTT,CASSPPLGTGGPTEAFF
-,TRBV19,TRBJ1-2,-,TGTGCCAGTAGTATAGACAGGGGAAATGGCTACACCTTC,CASSIDRGNGYTF
-,TRBV6-5,TRBJ1-4,-,TGTGCCAGCAGTTACTGGGCAGGGGCAACTAATGAAAAACTGTTTTTT,CASSYWAGATNEKLFF
-,TRBV9,TRBJ2-2,once,TGTGCCAGCAGCGTAGTTCTGGGGGAGCTGTTTTTT,CASSVVLGELFF
TRBD1,TRBV5-1,TRBJ2-6,-,TGCGCCAGCGGGGACAGGGGGCCTGGGGCCAACGTCCTGACTTTC,CASGDRGPGANVLTF
-,TRBV10-2,TRBJ1-2,-,TGCGCCAGCAGGCCCGCCCAGAAATATGGTATCGGCTACACCTTC,CASRPAQKYGIGYTF
-,TRBV5-5,TRBJ1-4,-,TGTGCCAGCAGCTTGGCCTCGGGCAGGACAACAACTAATGAAAAACTGTTTTTT,CASSLASGRTTTNEKLFF
TRBD1,TRBV28,TRBJ1-4,-,TGTGCCAGCAGTTTATCGGGACAGGGGGTATCTAGTGAAAAACTGTTTTTT,CASSLSGQGVSSEKLFF
-,TRBV6-5,TRBJ1-6,-,TGTGCCAGCAGTTTTGACAGGTTTGGGTCACCCCTCCACTTT,CASSFDRFGSPLHF
TRBD1,TRBV4-3,TRBJ1-3,once,TGCGCCAGCAGCCCCGGGACAGGGGGCCAGTTAAACACCATATATTTT,CASSPGTGGQLNTIYF
-,TRBV27,TRBJ2-7,-,TGTGCCAGCAGTTTTGGGCGGGGAAAGTACTTC,CASSFGRGKYF
TRBD1,TRBV7-2,TRBJ1-1,-,TGTGCCAGCAGCCTTAACAGGGGCGGGTTAAGGGAAGCTTTCTTT,CASSLNRGGLREAFF
-,TRBV6-5,TRBJ2-1,-,TGTGCCAGCAGTTACTCTAGCCGATCCCCCGGTGGTGAGCAGTTCTTC,CASSYSSRSPGGEQFF
-,TRBV25-1,TRBJ1-2,-,TGTGCCAGCAGTGAATCCGGACGCGGGTCCTCGGGCTATGGCTACACCTTC,CASSESGRGSSGYGYTF
TRBD2,TRBV19,TRBJ2-2,-,TGTGCCAGTAGTACCCTAGCGGGATTGAACACCGGGGAGCTGTTTTTT,CASSTLAGLNTGELFF
-,TRBV5-4,TRBJ1-3,-,TGTGCCAGCAGCCCCAGCAGGGGAAACACCATATATTTT,CASSPSRGNTIYF
TRBD2,TRBV4-2,TRBJ2-7,-,TGTGCCAGCAGCCCCGCTAGCGGGAGGGCCTCAAACTCCTACGAGCAGTACTTC,CASSPASGRASNSYEQYF
-,TRBV5-4,TRBJ2-2,-,TGTGCCAGCAGCACTCCTCGGGACACCTCCACCGGGGAGCTGTTTTTT,CASSTPRDTSTGELFF
-,TRBV1,TRBJ2-1,-,TGCACCAGCAGCCAAGATAGTGCGGGGGGGCCGGATGAGCAGTTCTTC,CTSSQDSAGGPDEQFF
-,TRBV6-2/TRBV6-3,TRBJ2-3,once,TGTGCCAGCAGCCCCCCCACGGGGGGACACACAGATACGCAGTATTTT,CASSPPTGGHTDTQYF
TRBD2,TRBV30,TRBJ2-5,once,TGTGCCTGGAGTCCCTCTTGGGCTAGCGGAGAGACCCAGTACTTC,CAWSPSWASGETQYF
TRBD1,TRBV28,TRBJ1-2,-,TGTGCCAGCAGTCCGACAGGGGTTAACTATGGCTACACCTTC,CASSPTGVNYGYTF
TRBD1,TRBV7-2,TRBJ1-4,-,TGTGCCAGCAGCCAGGGACAGGGCCGTGAAAAACTGTTTTTT,CASSQGQGREKLFF
TRBD1,TRBV5-1,TRBJ2-1,-,TGCGCCTCCGCCGGGACAGGGTTCAATGAGCAGTTCTTC,CASAGTGFNEQFF
TRBD2,TRBV10-1,TRBJ2-7,-,TGCGCCAGCAGAGCGGGACTAGCTGGCGAGCAGTACTTC,CASRAGLAGEQYF
TRBD1,TRBV5-6,TRBJ1-4,-,TGTGCCAGCAGCTTCCCGGGACAGGGTAACGAAAAACTGTTTTTT,CASSFPGQGNEKLFF
TRBD1,TRBV27,TRBJ1-6,-,TGTGCCAGCAGTTCGTGGGACAGGGTGGGTTCACCCCTCCACTTT,CASSSWDRVGSPLHF
TRBD2,TRBV11-2,TRBJ2-3,once,TGTGCCAGCAGCCCCCGACGCGGGAGCCGGGACACAGATACGCAGTATTTT,CASSPRRGSRDTDTQYF
TRBD1,TRBV18,TRBJ1-6,few,TGTGCCAGCTCACCAGACAGGGCTAAATCCTATAATTCACCCCTCCACTTT,CASSPDRAKSYNSPLHF
-,TRBV7-2,TRBJ1-6,few,TGTGCCAGCAGCTCGCACGGACAGTCCTCTGGATCACCCCTCCACTTT,CASSSHGQSSGSPLHF